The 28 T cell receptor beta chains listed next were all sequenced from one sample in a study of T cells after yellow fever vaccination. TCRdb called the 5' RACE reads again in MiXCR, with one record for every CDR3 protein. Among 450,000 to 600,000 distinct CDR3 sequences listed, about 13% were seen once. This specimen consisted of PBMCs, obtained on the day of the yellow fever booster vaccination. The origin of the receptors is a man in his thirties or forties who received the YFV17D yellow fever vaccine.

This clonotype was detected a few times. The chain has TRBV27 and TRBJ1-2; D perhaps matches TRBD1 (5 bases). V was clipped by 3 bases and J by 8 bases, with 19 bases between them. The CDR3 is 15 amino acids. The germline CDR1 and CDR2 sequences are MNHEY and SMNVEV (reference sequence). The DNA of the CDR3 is TGTGCCAGCAGTTTCACGGGGCGCCGGTATGAGGGCTACACCTTC. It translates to CASSFTGRRYEGYTF.

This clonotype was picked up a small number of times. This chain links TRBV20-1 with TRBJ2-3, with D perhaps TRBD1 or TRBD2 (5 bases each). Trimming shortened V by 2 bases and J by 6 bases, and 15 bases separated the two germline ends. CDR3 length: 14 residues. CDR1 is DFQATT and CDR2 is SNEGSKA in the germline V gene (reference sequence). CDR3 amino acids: CSARSPGAGDTQYF. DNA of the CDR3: TGCAGTGCTAGAAGTCCCGGGGCCGGGGATACGCAGTATTTT.

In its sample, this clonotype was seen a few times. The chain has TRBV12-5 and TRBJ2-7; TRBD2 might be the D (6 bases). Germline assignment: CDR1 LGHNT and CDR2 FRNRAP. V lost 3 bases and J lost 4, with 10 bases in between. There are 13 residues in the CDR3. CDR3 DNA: TGTGCTAGTGGTTTAGCTGGAGGGTACGAGCAGTACTTC. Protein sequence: CASGLAGGYEQYF.

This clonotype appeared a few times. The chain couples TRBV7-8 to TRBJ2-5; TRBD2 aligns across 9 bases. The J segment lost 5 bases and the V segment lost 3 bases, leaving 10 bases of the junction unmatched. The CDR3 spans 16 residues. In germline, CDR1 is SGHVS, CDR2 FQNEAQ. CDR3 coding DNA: TGTGCCAGCAGCTTGACTAGCGGCCTGGGAGGGGAGACCCAGTACTTC. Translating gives CASSLTSGLGGETQYF.

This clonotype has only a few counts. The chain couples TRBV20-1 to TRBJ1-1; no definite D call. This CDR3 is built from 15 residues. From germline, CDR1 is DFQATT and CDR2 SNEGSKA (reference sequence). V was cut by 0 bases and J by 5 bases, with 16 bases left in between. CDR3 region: CSARDRLAPRTEAFF. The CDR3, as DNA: TGCAGTGCTAGAGATCGGTTGGCCCCGAGAACTGAAGCTTTCTTT.

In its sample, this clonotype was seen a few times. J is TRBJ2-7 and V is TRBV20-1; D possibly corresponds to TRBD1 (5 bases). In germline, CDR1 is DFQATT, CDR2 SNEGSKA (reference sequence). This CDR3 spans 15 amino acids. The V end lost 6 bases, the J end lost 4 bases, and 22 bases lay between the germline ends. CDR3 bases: TGCAGTGCAGAGTCTCGAGTCCAGGGAAGGTACGAGCAGTACTTC. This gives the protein CSAESRVQGRYEQYF.

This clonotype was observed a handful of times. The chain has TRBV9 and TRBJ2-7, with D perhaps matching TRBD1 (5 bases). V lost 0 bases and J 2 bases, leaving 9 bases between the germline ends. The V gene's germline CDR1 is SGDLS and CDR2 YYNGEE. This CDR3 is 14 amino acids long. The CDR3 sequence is CASSVVPGTYEQYF. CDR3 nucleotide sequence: TGTGCCAGCAGCGTAGTACCAGGGACCTACGAGCAGTACTTC.

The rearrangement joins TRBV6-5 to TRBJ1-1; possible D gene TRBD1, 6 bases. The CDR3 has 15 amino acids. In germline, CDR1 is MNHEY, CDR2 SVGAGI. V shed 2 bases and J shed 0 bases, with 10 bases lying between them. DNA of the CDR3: TGTGCCAGCAGTTACGGGGGCCACATGAACACTGAAGCTTTCTTT. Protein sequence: CASSYGGHMNTEAFF.

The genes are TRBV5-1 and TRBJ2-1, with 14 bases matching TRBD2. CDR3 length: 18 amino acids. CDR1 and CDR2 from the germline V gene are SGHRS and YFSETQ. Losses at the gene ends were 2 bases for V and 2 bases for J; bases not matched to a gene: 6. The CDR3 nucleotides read TGCGCCAGCAGCTTAGGGACTAGCGGGAGTTTTACCTACAATGAGCAGTTCTTC. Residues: CASSLGTSGSFTYNEQFF.

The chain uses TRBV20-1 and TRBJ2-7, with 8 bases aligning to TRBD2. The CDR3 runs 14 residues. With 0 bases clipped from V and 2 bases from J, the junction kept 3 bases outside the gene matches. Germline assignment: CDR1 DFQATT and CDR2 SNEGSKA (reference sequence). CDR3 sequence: CSARDIGRAYEQYF. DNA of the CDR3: TGCAGTGCTAGAGATATCGGGAGGGCCTACGAGCAGTACTTC.

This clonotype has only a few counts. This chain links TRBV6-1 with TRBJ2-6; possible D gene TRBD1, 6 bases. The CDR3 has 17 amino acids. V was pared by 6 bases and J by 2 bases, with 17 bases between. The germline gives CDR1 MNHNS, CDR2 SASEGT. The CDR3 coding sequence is TGTGCCAGCAGATCGGACAGCCGGATCACTGGGGCCAACGTCCTGACTTTC. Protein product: CASRSDSRITGANVLTF.

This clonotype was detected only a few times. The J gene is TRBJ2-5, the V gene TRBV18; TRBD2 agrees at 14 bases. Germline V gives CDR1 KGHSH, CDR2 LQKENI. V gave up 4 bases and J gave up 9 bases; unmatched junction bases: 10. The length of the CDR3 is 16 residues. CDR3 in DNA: TGTGCCAGCTCACGGCCCGGGACTAGCGGGAGTAGTGCCCAGTACTTC. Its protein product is CASSRPGTSGSSAQYF.

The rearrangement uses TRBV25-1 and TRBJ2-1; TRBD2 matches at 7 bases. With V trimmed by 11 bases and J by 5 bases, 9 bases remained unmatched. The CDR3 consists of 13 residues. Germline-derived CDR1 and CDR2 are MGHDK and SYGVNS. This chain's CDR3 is CAHSRAGDNEQFF. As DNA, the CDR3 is TGTGCCCACTCACGGGCGGGAGACAATGAGCAGTTCTTC.

This CDR3 is CARELCMNTEAFF. The CDR3 DNA reads as TGCGCACGGGAGTTGTGCATGAACACTGAAGCTTTCTTT. This chain uses TRBV23-1 with TRBJ1-1; D is unclear. TRBV23-1 counts as an open reading frame of uncertain function. This CDR3 has 13 residues.

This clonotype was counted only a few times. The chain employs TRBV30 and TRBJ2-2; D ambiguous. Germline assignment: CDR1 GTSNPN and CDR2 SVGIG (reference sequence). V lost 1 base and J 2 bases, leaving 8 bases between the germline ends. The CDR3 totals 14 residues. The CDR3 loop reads CAWSDLLNTGELFF. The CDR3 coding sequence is TGTGCCTGGAGTGATCTCCTTAACACCGGGGAGCTGTTTTTT. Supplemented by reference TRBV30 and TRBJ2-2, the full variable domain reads SQTIHQWPATLVQPVGSPLSLECTVEGTSNPNLYWYRQAAGRGLQLLFYSVGIGQISSEVPQNLSASRPQDRQFILSSKKLLLSDSGFYLCAWSDLLNTGELFFGEGSRLTVL.

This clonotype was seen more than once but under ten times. The CDR3 nucleotides read TGTGCCACCAGCGGGGGGAGCGGTCGTGAAGAGACCCAGTACTTC. This encodes CATSGGSGREETQYF. This chain connects TRBV15 to TRBJ2-5; maybe TRBD2 (6 bases). This CDR3 region has 15 residues. Germline CDR1 is LNHNV and CDR2 is YYDKDF (reference sequence). V lost 5 bases, J lost 3 bases, and 16 bases lay in between. Full variable domain (remainder filled in from reference TRBV15 and TRBJ2-5): DAMVIQNPRYQVTQFGKPVTLSCSQTLNHNVMYWYQQKSSQAPKLLFHYYDKDFNNEADTPDNFQSRRPNTSFCFLDIRSPGLGDTAMYLCATSGGSGREETQYFGPGTRLLVL.

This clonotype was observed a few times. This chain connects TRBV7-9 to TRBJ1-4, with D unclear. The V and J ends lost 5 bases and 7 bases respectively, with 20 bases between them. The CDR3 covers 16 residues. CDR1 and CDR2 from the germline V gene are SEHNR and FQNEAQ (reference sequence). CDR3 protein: CASSEAGPRRGEKLFF. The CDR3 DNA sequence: TGTGCCAGCAGCGAGGCGGGCCCTCGTCGCGGTGAAAAACTGTTTTTT.

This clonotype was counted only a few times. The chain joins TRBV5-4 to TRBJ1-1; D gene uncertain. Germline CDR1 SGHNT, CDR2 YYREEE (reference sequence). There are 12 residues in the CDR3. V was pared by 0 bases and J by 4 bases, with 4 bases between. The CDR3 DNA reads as TGTGCCAGCAGCTTGGATACCACTGAAGCTTTCTTT. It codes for CASSLDTTEAFF.

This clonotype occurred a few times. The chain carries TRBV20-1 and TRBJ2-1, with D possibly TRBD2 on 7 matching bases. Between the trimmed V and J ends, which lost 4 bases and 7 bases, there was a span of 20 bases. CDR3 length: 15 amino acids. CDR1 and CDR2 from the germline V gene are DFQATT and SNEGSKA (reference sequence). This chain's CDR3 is CSATGHHRGGNEQFF. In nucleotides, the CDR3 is TGCAGTGCTACCGGACATCATAGGGGGGGGAATGAGCAGTTCTTC.

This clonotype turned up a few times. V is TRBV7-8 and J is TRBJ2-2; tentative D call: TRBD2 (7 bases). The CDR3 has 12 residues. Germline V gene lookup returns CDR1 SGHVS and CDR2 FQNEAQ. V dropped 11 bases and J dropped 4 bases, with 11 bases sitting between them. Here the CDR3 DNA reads TGTGCCTCTGGGGGGGCCACCGGGGAGCTGTTTTTT. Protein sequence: CASGGATGELFF.

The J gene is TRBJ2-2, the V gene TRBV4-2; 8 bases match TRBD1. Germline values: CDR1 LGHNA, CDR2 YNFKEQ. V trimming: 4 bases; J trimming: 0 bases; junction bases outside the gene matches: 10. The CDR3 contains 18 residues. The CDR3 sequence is CASSPGGTGTTNTGELFF. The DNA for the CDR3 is TGTGCCAGCAGCCCTGGGGGGACAGGTACTACGAACACCGGGGAGCTGTTTTTT.

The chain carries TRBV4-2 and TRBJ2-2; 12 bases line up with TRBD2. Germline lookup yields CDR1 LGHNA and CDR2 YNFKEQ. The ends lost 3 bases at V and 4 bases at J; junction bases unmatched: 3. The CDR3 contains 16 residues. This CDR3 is CASSQTSGSITGELFF. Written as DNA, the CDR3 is TGTGCCAGCAGCCAGACTAGCGGGAGTATCACCGGGGAGCTGTTTTTT.

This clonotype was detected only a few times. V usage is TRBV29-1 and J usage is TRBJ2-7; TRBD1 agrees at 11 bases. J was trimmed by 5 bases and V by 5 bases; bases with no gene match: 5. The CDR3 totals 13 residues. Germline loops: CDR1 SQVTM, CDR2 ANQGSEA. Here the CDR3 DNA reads TGCAGCGTTTCGGACAGGGGGCACCACGAGCAGTACTTC. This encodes CSVSDRGHHEQYF.

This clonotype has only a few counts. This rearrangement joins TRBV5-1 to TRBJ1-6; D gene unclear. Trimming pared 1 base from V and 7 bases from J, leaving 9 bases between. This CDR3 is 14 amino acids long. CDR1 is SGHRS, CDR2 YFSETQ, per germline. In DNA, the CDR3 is TGCGCCAGCAGCTTGCAAGTTGGCAATTCACCCCTCCACTTT. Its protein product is CASSLQVGNSPLHF.

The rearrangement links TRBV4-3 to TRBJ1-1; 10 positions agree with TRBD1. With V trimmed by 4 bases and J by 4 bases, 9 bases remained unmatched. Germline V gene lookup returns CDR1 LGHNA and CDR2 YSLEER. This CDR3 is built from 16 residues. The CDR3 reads CASSRGTGASPTEAFF. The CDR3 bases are TGCGCCAGCAGCCGAGGGACAGGGGCTTCACCCACTGAAGCTTTCTTT.

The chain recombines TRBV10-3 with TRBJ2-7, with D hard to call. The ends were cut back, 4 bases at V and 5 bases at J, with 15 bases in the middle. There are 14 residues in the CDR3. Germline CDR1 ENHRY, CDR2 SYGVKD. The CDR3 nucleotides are TGTGCCATCAGTGCAGGCACTAAGGATCACGAGCAGTACTTC. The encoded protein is CAISAGTKDHEQYF.

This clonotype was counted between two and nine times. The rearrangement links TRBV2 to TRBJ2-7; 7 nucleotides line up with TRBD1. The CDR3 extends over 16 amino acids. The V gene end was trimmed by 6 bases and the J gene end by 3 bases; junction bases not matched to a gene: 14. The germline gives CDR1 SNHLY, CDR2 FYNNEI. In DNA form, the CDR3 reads TGTGCCAGCAGCCCCACAAGGGGGCGTTCCAGCTACGAGCAGTACTTC. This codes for CASSPTRGRSSYEQYF.

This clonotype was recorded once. CDR3 coding DNA: TGCGCCAGCAGCTTGGCGGGGACAGCAGCCTACGAGCAGTACTTC. Its translation is CASSLAGTAAYEQYF. V usage is TRBV5-1 and J usage is TRBJ2-7; 7 bases agree with TRBD1. CDR1 and CDR2 from the germline V gene are SGHRS and YFSETQ. CDR3 length: 15 residues. After removal of 0 bases from V and 2 bases from J, the junction contained 5 bases not matched to a gene.